A selection of T cell receptor beta chains follows, all from one sample in a study of human T cells and chemical hapten exposure. TCRdb re-analysed the RACE reads in MiXCR, keeping a single row per CDR3 protein. The data hold around 67,000 distinct CDR3 sequences, with around 7.9% observed a single time. The sample in question was whole blood, obtained in connection with sensitization to the hapten diphenylcyclopropenone (DPC). These receptors all come from a woman in her fifties or sixties with alopecia areata. Some clones in this sample may be carry-over from other donors' samples. Both conserved end residues are part of each CDR3. Fields, in order: J gene, clone size, CDR3 length, D gene, V gene, CDR3 protein, CDR3 DNA. A D gene is named only where the DNA matches it firmly. Clone size is given for some rows only: seen once, a few or many times, or a class if the clone is expanded.

>TRBJ1-6|-|15|TRBD1|TRBV5-4
CASSASGQGGSPLHF
TGTGCCAGCAGCGCGAGCGGACAGGGCGGGTCACCCCTCCACTTT
>TRBJ2-5|-|14|-|TRBV6-6
CASSQPGHQETQYF
TGTGCCAGCAGTCAACCGGGGCACCAAGAGACCCAGTACTTC
>TRBJ2-7|many|14|TRBD1|TRBV29-1
CSVGQGMGRYEQYF
TGCAGCGTAGGACAGGGTATGGGACGCTACGAGCAGTACTTC
>TRBJ1-6|-|14|TRBD1|TRBV6-1
CASRETGGDSPLHF
TGTGCCAGCAGAGAGACAGGGGGTGATTCACCCCTCCACTTT
>TRBJ2-3|few|16|TRBD2|TRBV7-2
CASSPAWRGDTDTQYF
TGTGCCAGCAGCCCTGCCTGGCGGGGGGACACAGATACGCAGTATTTT
>TRBJ2-6|many|16|TRBD1|TRBV9
CASSAGTASGANVLTF
TGTGCCAGCAGCGCGGGGACAGCCTCTGGGGCCAACGTCCTGACTTTC
>TRBJ1-2|few|14|TRBD1|TRBV12-3/TRBV12-4
CASSPRDSIYGYTF
TGTGCCAGCAGTCCCCGGGACAGCATCTATGGCTACACCTTC
>TRBJ1-2|many|12|TRBD1|TRBV29-1
CSGATGGEKYTF
TGCAGCGGGGCTACAGGGGGGGAAAAATACACCTTC
>TRBJ1-1|-|15|-|TRBV5-1
CASSFRAGRNTEAFF
TGCGCCAGCAGCTTCAGAGCGGGACGGAACACTGAAGCTTTCTTT
>TRBJ2-3|-|16|TRBD2|TRBV5-1
CASSRETSGRAGTQYF
TGCGCCAGCAGCCGGGAGACTAGCGGGAGGGCCGGTACGCAGTATTTT
>TRBJ1-1|many|13|-|TRBV10-3
CAIQSSPNTEAFF
TGTGCCATCCAATCCAGCCCGAACACTGAAGCTTTCTTT
>TRBJ1-4|few|15|TRBD1|TRBV6-2/TRBV6-3
CASSLRQGPNEKLFF
TGTGCCAGCAGCCTCAGACAGGGGCCTAATGAAAAACTGTTTTTT
>TRBJ1-5|-|15|-|TRBV4-2
CASSQDSTGDQPQHF
TGTGCCAGCAGCCAAGATAGCACGGGTGATCAGCCCCAGCATTTT
>TRBJ2-2|many|14|TRBD1|TRBV6-2/TRBV6-3
CASSLQGAFGELFF
TGTGCCAGCAGTTTACAGGGGGCCTTCGGGGAGCTGTTTTTT
>TRBJ2-3|few|15|-|TRBV15
CATSRLTQSTDTQYF
TGTGCCACCAGCAGACTGACCCAGAGCACAGATACGCAGTATTTT
>TRBJ2-7|many|13|-|TRBV20-1
CSARIPTSYEQYF
TGCAGTGCTAGGATCCCCACTTCCTACGAGCAGTACTTC
>TRBJ2-7|-|14|-|TRBV28
CASSSWTGRGEQYF
TGTGCCAGCAGTTCTTGGACAGGGAGGGGCGAGCAGTACTTC
>TRBJ1-1|few|14|-|TRBV24-1
CASRGGPGYTEAFF
TGTGCCAGCCGGGGAGGGCCTGGGTACACTGAAGCTTTCTTT
>TRBJ2-1|-|16|TRBD1|TRBV6-2/TRBV6-3
CASKPTPDRGRNEQFF
TGTGCCAGCAAGCCCACCCCCGACAGGGGAAGAAATGAGCAGTTCTTC
>TRBJ1-3|-|15|-|TRBV5-1
CASSLDGPPGNTIYF
TGCGCCAGCAGCTTGGATGGGCCTCCTGGAAACACCATATATTTT
>TRBJ2-7|-|18|TRBD2|TRBV13
CASSFTSGAARPGDEQYF
TGTGCCAGCAGCTTCACTAGCGGGGCTGCACGTCCTGGCGACGAGCAGTACTTC
>TRBJ2-3|-|16|TRBD1|TRBV7-6
CASSLGGTGSTDTQYF
TGTGCCAGCAGCTTAGGGGGGACAGGGAGCACAGATACGCAGTATTTT
>TRBJ1-2|few|16|-|TRBV7-2
CASSLTRGQLNYGYTF
TGTGCCAGCAGCCTTACCCGTGGACAACTCAACTATGGCTACACCTTC
>TRBJ2-3|few|11|-|TRBV5-4
CASSASHTQYF
TGTGCCAGCAGCGCCTCTCATACGCAGTATTTT
>TRBJ1-3|many|16|-|TRBV12-3/TRBV12-4
CASSLRADPSGNTIYF
TGTGCCAGCAGTTTACGGGCAGACCCATCTGGAAACACCATATATTTT
>TRBJ2-3|-|15|TRBD2|TRBV28
CASSNGTSSLDTQYF
TGTGCCAGCAGTAACGGGACTAGCTCTCTCGATACGCAGTATTTT
>TRBJ1-1|few|15|TRBD1|TRBV7-9
CASSLGQLGSTEAFF
TGTGCCAGCAGCCTGGGACAGCTGGGGTCCACTGAAGCTTTCTTT
>TRBJ2-1|-|14|TRBD1|TRBV7-7
CASSSEVGQGKQFF
TGTGCCAGCAGCTCCGAAGTGGGACAGGGTAAGCAGTTCTTC
>TRBJ1-2|-|14|-|TRBV29-1
CSVEAAQGAYGYTF
TGCAGCGTTGAAGCGGCGCAGGGCGCCTATGGCTACACCTTC
>TRBJ1-4|-|14|-|TRBV2
CASGAGPGSGKLFF
TGTGCCAGCGGGGCCGGGCCTGGGAGTGGAAAACTGTTTTTT
>TRBJ2-3|many|11|-|TRBV7-9
CASSVTDTQYF
TGTGCCAGCAGCGTGACAGATACGCAGTATTTT
>TRBJ1-3|-|14|-|TRBV30
CAWSMRGASNTIYF
TGTGCCTGGTCTATGAGGGGGGCGAGTAACACCATATATTTT
>TRBJ1-5|-|16|-|TRBV7-8
CASSLAGGYSNQPQHF
TGTGCCAGCAGCTTAGCGGGGGGTTATAGCAATCAGCCCCAGCATTTT
>TRBJ2-7|few|13|-|TRBV28
CASSFRGGYEQYF
TGTGCCAGCAGTTTCAGGGGCGGTTACGAGCAGTACTTC
>TRBJ2-3|many|20|-|TRBV7-9
CASSLAWGARFPTSTDTQYF
TGTGCCAGCAGCTTAGCGTGGGGGGCGCGCTTCCCAACCAGCACAGATACGCAGTATTTT
>TRBJ2-1|-|16|-|TRBV3-1
CASSRRGDGSTDEQFF
TGTGCCAGCAGCCGGCGCGGGGACGGGAGTACCGATGAGCAGTTCTTC
>TRBJ2-1|-|15|-|TRBV12-3/TRBV12-4
CASSGDAGSYNEQFF
TGTGCCAGCAGTGGGGACGCGGGGTCTTACAATGAGCAGTTCTTC
>TRBJ2-3|-|16|TRBD2|TRBV12-3/TRBV12-4
CASSNKGLRGTDTQYF
TGTGCCAGCAGTAATAAGGGACTACGGGGCACAGATACGCAGTATTTT
>TRBJ2-3|few|17|-|TRBV3-1
CASSQEGLRGNTDTQYF
TGTGCCAGCAGCCAAGAAGGTCTGCGGGGCAACACAGATACGCAGTATTTT
>TRBJ1-5|many|14|-|TRBV6-1
CASSELEWTQPQHF
TGTGCCAGCAGTGAACTGGAGTGGACTCAGCCCCAGCATTTT
>TRBJ2-3|few|19|TRBD2|TRBV24-1
CATSDPRGGSGGRTDTQYF
TGTGCCACCAGTGATCCCCGGGGGGGTAGCGGGGGGCGCACAGATACGCAGTATTTT
>TRBJ2-3|few|16|TRBD1|TRBV7-2
CASSSQGALSTDTQYF
TGTGCCAGCAGCTCGCAGGGGGCTTTAAGCACAGATACGCAGTATTTT
>TRBJ2-5|many|15|-|TRBV28
CASSLLLEVQETQYF
TGTGCCAGCAGTTTACTGCTGGAAGTACAAGAGACCCAGTACTTC
>TRBJ2-3|-|16|-|TRBV11-2
CASSLRSQGSTDTQYF
TGTGCCAGCAGCTTAAGGTCGCAGGGAAGCACAGATACGCAGTATTTT
>TRBJ2-7|-|15|-|TRBV6-1
CASSVFPIVEDEQYF
TGTGCCAGCAGTGTATTTCCCATTGTGGAGGACGAGCAGTACTTC
>TRBJ1-6|many|15|-|TRBV6-5
CASSYPPMTGSPLHF
TGTGCCAGCAGTTACCCCCCAATGACCGGATCACCCCTCCACTTT
>TRBJ2-3|many|15|-|TRBV20-1
CSARDPSLPPDTQYF
TGCAGTGCTAGAGATCCTAGCCTCCCGCCAGATACGCAGTATTTT
>TRBJ2-2|-|16|-|TRBV10-1
CASSEMGAQGTGELFF
TGCGCCAGCAGTGAGATGGGGGCGCAGGGCACCGGGGAGCTGTTTTTT
>TRBJ1-4|-|16|-|TRBV27
CASSLVGGAGYEKLFF
TGTGCCAGCAGTTTAGTAGGCGGGGCAGGGTACGAAAAACTGTTTTTT
>TRBJ1-4|many|12|-|TRBV29-1
CSVVQDNEKLFF
TGCAGCGTTGTACAGGATAATGAAAAACTGTTTTTT
>TRBJ2-1|-|14|-|TRBV20-1
CSARDGAKPNEQFF
TGCAGTGCTAGAGATGGGGCCAAACCTAATGAGCAGTTCTTC
>TRBJ2-7|-|16|TRBD2|TRBV6-2/TRBV6-3
CASSYPRGEGTYEQYF
TGTGCCAGCAGTTACCCCCGGGGGGAAGGAACCTACGAGCAGTACTTC
>TRBJ2-3|few|11|-|TRBV20-1
CSAPAADTQYF
TGCAGTGCCCCCGCGGCAGATACGCAGTATTTT
>TRBJ2-1|-|10|-|TRBV6-5
CASEHYEQFF
TGTGCCAGCGAACACTATGAGCAGTTCTTC
>TRBJ2-6|-|15|-|TRBV18
CASSPMGSGANVLTF
TGTGCCAGCTCACCGATGGGCTCTGGGGCCAACGTCCTGACTTTC